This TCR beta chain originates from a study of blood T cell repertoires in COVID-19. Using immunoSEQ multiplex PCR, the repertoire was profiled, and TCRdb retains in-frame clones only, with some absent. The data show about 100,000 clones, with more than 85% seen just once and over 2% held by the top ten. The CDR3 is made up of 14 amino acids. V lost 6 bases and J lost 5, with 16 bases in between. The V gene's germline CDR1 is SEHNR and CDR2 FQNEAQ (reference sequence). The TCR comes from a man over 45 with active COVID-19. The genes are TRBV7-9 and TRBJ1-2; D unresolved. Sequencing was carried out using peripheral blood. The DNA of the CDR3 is TGTGCCAGCAGTTCCTACGTGAGCCTTTATGGCTACACCTTC. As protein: CASSSYVSLYGYTF.